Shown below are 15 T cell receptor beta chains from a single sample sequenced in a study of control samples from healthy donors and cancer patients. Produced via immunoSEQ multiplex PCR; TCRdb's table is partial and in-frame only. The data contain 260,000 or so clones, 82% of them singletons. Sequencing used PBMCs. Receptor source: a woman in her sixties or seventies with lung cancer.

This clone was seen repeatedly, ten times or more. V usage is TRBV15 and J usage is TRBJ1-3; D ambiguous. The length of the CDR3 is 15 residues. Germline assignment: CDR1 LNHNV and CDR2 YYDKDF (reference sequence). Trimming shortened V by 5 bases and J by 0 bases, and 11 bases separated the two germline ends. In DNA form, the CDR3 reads TGTGCCACCAGCTCCTATGCAGACTCTGGAAACACCATATATTTT. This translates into CATSSYADSGNTIYF.

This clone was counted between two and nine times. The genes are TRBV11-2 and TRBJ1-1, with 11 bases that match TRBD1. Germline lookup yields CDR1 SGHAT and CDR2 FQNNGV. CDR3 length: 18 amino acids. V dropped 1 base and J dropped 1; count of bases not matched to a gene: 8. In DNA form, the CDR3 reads TGTGCCAGCAGCTTAGTCCTCGGACAGGGGGCGAAGAACACTGAAGCTTTCTTT. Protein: CASSLVLGQGAKNTEAFF.

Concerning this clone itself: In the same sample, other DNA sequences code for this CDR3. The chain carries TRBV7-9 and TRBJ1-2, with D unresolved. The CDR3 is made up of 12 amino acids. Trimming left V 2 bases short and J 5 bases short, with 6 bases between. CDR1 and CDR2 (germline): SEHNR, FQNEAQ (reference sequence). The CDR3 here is CASSLIQYGYTF. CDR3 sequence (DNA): TGTGCCAGCAGCTTAATACAGTATGGCTACACCTTC. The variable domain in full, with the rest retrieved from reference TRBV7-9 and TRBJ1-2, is DTGVSQNPRHKITKRGQNVTFRCDPISEHNRLYWYRQTLGQGPEFLTYFQNEAQLEKSRLLSDRFSAERPKGSFSTLEIQRTEQGDSAMYLCASSLIQYGYTFGSGTRLTVV.

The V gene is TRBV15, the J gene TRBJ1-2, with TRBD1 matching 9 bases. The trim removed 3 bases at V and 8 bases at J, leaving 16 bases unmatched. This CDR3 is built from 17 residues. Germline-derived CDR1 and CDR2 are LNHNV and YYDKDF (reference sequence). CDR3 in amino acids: CATSSDRRDRVVMGYTF. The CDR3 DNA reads TGTGCCACCAGCAGTGATCGTCGGGACAGGGTTGTTATGGGCTACACCTTC.

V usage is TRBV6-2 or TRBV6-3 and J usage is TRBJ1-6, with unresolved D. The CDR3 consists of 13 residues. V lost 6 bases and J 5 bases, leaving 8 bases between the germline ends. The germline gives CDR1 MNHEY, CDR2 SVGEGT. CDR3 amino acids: CASSLDHNSPLHF. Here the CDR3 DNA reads TGTGCCAGCAGCCTCGATCATAATTCACCCCTCCACTTT.

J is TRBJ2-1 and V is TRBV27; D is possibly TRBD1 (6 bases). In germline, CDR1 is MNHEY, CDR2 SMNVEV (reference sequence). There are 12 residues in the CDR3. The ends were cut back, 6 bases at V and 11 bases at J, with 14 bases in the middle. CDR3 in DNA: TGTGCCAGCAGCCCCCCCCAGGGGAAGCAGTTCTTC. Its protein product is CASSPPQGKQFF.

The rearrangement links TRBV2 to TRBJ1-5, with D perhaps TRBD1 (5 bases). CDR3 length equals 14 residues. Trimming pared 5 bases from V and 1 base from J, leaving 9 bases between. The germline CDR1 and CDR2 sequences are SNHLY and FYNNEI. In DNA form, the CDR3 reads TGTGCCAGCAGTAAGACAGCCAGCAATCAGCCCCAGCATTTT. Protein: CASSKTASNQPQHF.

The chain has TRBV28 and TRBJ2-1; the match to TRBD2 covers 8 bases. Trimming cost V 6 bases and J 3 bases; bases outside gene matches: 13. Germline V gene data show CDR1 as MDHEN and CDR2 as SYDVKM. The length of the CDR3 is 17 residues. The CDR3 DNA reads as TGTGCCAGCAGCCCGGGGGGGGTCCAAGGACTCTACAATGAGCAGTTCTTC. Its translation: CASSPGGVQGLYNEQFF.

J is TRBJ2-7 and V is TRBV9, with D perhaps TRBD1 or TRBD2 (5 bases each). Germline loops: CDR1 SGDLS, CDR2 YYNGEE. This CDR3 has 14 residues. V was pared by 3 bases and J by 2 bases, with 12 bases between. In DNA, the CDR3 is TGTGCCAGCAGCGGAACCGGGGCCCCCTACGAGCAGTACTTC. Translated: CASSGTGAPYEQYF. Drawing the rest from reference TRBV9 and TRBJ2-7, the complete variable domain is DSGVTQTPKHLITATGQRVTLRCSPRSGDLSVYWYQQSLDQGLQFLIQYYNGEERAKGNILERFSAQQFPDLHSELNLSSLELGDSALYFCASSGTGAPYEQYFGPGTRLTVT.

DNA for the CDR3: TGCGCCAGCAGCGTGTTGGGGCCAATCAATGAAAAACTGTTTTTT. Translating gives CASSVLGPINEKLFF. The chain uses TRBV5-1 and TRBJ1-4, with D possibly being TRBD1 (5 bases). The CDR3 contains 15 residues. Germline CDR1 reads SGHRS; CDR2 reads YFSETQ. The V end was cut by 4 bases, the J end by 5 bases, with 15 bases between.

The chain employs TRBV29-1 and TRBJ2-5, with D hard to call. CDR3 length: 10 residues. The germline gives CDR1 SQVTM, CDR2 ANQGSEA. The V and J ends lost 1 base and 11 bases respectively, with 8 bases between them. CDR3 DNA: TGCAGCGTTGAAGGACGCCCTCAGTACTTC. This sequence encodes CSVEGRPQYF.

The CDR3 protein is CASSYGQGERETQYF. The CDR3 region has the DNA TGTGCCAGCAGCTACGGACAGGGGGAGCGAGAGACCCAGTACTTC. This chain links TRBV11-2 with TRBJ2-5; 10 nucleotides align to TRBD1. V lost 4 bases, J lost 4 bases, and 6 bases stayed unmatched. The CDR3 has 15 amino acids. CDR1 and CDR2 (germline): SGHAT, FQNNGV.

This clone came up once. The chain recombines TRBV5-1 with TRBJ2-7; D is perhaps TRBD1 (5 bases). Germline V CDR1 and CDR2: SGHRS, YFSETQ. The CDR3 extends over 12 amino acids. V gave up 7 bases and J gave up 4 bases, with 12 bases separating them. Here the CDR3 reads CASSTQGYEQYF. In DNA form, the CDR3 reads TGCGCCAGCTCAACCCAGGGTTACGAGCAGTACTTC.

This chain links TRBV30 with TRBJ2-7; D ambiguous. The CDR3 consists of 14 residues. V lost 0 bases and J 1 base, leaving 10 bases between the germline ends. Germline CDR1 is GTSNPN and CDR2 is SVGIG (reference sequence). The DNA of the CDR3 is TGTGCCTGGAGTGTACGAGACAATTCCTACGAGCAGTACTTC. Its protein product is CAWSVRDNSYEQYF. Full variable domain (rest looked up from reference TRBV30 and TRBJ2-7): SQTIHQWPATLVQPVGSPLSLECTVEGTSNPNLYWYRQAAGRGLQLLFYSVGIGQISSEVPQNLSASRPQDRQFILSSKKLLLSDSGFYLCAWSVRDNSYEQYFGPGTRLTVT.

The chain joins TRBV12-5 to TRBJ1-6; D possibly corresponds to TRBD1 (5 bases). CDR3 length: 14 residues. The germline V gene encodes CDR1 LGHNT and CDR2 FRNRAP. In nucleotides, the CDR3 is TGTGCCCCCCGGAGTCGACCGGGGGATTCACCCCTCCACTTT. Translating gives CAPRSRPGDSPLHF. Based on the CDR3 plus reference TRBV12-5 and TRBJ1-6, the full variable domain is DARVTQTPRHKVTEMGQEVTMRCQPILGHNTVFWYRQTMMQGLELLAYFRNRAPLDDSGMPKDRFSAEMPDATLATLKIQPSEPRDSAVYFCAPRSRPGDSPLHFGNGTRLTVT.